Each of the 21 T cell receptor beta chains below was sequenced from the same sample in a study of blood T cells in healthy people across ages. Using a J-beta primer mix together with a sample-barcoded 5' primer, a second PCR was run for roughly 6 to 12 cycles. TCRdb ran MiXCR on the 5' RACE reads and lists one entry per CDR3 protein. The data hold roughly 1,300,000 distinct CDR3 sequences, with around 59% observed a single time. Sequencing used blood. The receptors shown here come from a young man in good health.

This clonotype was counted a single time. For the CDR3, the DNA is TGTGCCAGCAGGGACAGGGTAACAAACACCATATATTTT. It is translated as CASRDRVTNTIYF. The chain couples TRBV9 to TRBJ1-3, with 8 bases lining up with TRBD1. There are 13 residues in the CDR3. The germline V gene encodes CDR1 SGDLS and CDR2 YYNGEE. Losses at the gene ends were 5 bases for V and 6 bases for J; bases not matched to a gene: 4.

The J gene is TRBJ1-4, the V gene TRBV2; D gene uncertain. Germline V gene lookup returns CDR1 SNHLY and CDR2 FYNNEI. Trimming pared 1 base from V and 4 bases from J, leaving 7 bases between. The length of the CDR3 is 14 residues. The CDR3 coding sequence is TGTGCCAGCAGTGAAGGATCGAATAATGAAAAACTGTTTTTT. This gives the protein CASSEGSNNEKLFF.

The chain couples TRBV21-1 to TRBJ2-3; no check of the table's D call, TRBD2, against the DNA was made. TRBV21-1 is recorded as a pseudogene. The length of the CDR3 is 14 residues. This chain's CDR3 is CASSNPHRTDTQYF. As DNA, the CDR3 is TGTGCCAGCAGCAACCCTCATCGAACAGATACGCAGTATTTT.

As regards this clonotype: A junction end diverges from the germline sequence, so it may reflect a read error. The rearrangement joins TRBV5-5 to TRBJ2-4; D tentatively reads TRBD1 or TRBD2 (6 bases each). The CDR3 consists of 15 residues. Germline V lookup: CDR1 SGHKS, CDR2 YYEKEE (reference sequence). The CDR3 DNA reads as TGTGCCGGCAGCAACGCGGGACACCCGGGGGACATTCAGTACTTC. Its protein is CAGSNAGHPGDIQYF.

V gene TRBV10-3 combines with J gene TRBJ2-1, with unresolved D. The CDR3 runs 13 residues. V was pared by 11 bases and J by 4 bases, with 15 bases between. CDR1 and CDR2 from the germline V gene are ENHRY and SYGVKD. The CDR3 protein is CAVGKAQYNEQFF. The CDR3 DNA reads as TGTGCCGTAGGGAAGGCCCAATACAATGAGCAGTTCTTC.

CDR3 residues: CSASPNTDTQYF. The CDR3 bases are TGCAGTGCTAGCCCAAACACAGATACGCAGTATTTT. V is TRBV20-1 and J is TRBJ2-3; D gene uncertain. The V and J ends lost 3 bases and 2 bases respectively, with 6 bases between them. CDR1 is DFQATT, CDR2 SNEGSKA, per germline (reference sequence). This CDR3 has 12 residues.

The chain recombines TRBV3-1 with TRBJ1-2, with 8 bases aligning to TRBD1. The CDR3 runs 13 residues. The V gene's germline CDR1 is LGHDT and CDR2 YNNKEL (reference sequence). V shed 4 bases, J shed 8 bases, and the junction held 6 bases outside the gene matches. The CDR3 nucleotides read TGTGCCAGCAGCCGAGCCCGGGACAGGGGCTACACCTTC. It specifies CASSRARDRGYTF.

This clonotype was seen a handful of times. The gene calls are TRBV10-3 and TRBJ2-5, with 9 positions matching TRBD2. Germline CDR1 reads ENHRY; CDR2 reads SYGVKD. This CDR3 has 18 amino acids. J gave up 4 bases and V 2 bases, and 14 bases lay outside the gene matches. In nucleotides, the CDR3 is TGTGCCATCAGTGAGCCCCTGACTAGCGGAAAACAACCAGAGACCCAGTACTTC. Translating gives CAISEPLTSGKQPETQYF.

The chain uses TRBV4-1 and TRBJ2-1, with TRBD1 matching 8 bases. Unmatched junction bases numbered 3, after V lost 3 bases and J lost 8 bases. The CDR3 runs to 13 residues. The germline gives CDR1 MGHRA, CDR2 YSYEKL. CDR3 bases: TGCGCCAGCAGCCATGGACAGGGCGATGAGCAGTTCTTC. Translation: CASSHGQGDEQFF.

This chain uses TRBV28 with TRBJ1-4; TRBD1 might be the D (5 bases). From germline, CDR1 is MDHEN and CDR2 SYDVKM. This CDR3 contains 14 residues. Trimming cost V 6 bases and J 7 bases, with 15 bases left between them. CDR3 sequence: CASSLAGTREKLFF. The CDR3 bases are TGTGCCAGCAGCCTTGCCGGGACCCGTGAAAAACTGTTTTTT.

This clonotype was counted a few times. The rearrangement uses TRBV6-6 and TRBJ2-3; D tentatively fits TRBD1 or TRBD2 (6 bases each). The CDR3 covers 13 residues. Trimming removed 8 bases at V and 3 bases at J, with 12 bases between. Per germline, CDR1 MNHNY and CDR2 SVGAGI (reference sequence). Written as DNA, the CDR3 is TGTGCCAGCGCGGAGGGGGGAACAGATACGCAGTATTTT. It specifies CASAEGGTDTQYF.

This chain joins TRBV6-6 and TRBJ2-7; 8 nucleotides line up with TRBD2. Germline CDR1 is MNHNY and CDR2 is SVGAGI (reference sequence). The CDR3 is 15 residues long. V gave up 6 bases and J gave up 0 bases; unmatched junction bases: 7. CDR3 sequence: CASRWETSVSYEQYF. In nucleotides, the CDR3 is TGTGCCAGCAGATGGGAGACTAGCGTCTCCTACGAGCAGTACTTC.

DNA of the CDR3: TGTGCCAGCAGTGACCCCGGGTGGCAAGAGACCCAGTACTTC. Its translation is CASSDPGWQETQYF. This chain connects TRBV25-1 to TRBJ2-5; D is undetermined. V was cut by 3 bases and J by 2 bases, with 10 bases left in between. This CDR3 spans 14 amino acids. CDR1 MGHDK and CDR2 SYGVNS come from the germline V gene.

The chain joins TRBV28 to TRBJ1-2; weak D call: TRBD1 (5 bases). This CDR3 has 11 amino acids. CDR1 is MDHEN, CDR2 SYDVKM, per germline. Trimming removed 6 bases at V and 11 bases at J, with 13 bases between. CDR3 loop: CASSDGTEYTF. The DNA for the CDR3 is TGTGCCAGCAGCGACGGGACGGAATACACCTTC.

This clonotype appeared a few times. The V and J genes are TRBV20-1 and TRBJ2-5, with D maybe TRBD2 (5 bases). Germline V gene data show CDR1 as DFQATT and CDR2 as SNEGSKA (reference sequence). The CDR3 sequence is 16 residues long. V shed 3 bases and J shed 2 bases, with 19 bases lying between them. CDR3 region: CSASSRPEGSQETQYF. CDR3 nucleotides: TGCAGTGCTAGCTCGAGGCCAGAGGGCTCGCAAGAGACCCAGTACTTC.

This sequence joins TRBV20-1 and TRBJ2-1, with 12 bases aligning to TRBD2. Germline V gene lookup returns CDR1 DFQATT and CDR2 SNEGSKA (reference sequence). The ends lost 3 bases at V and 10 bases at J; junction bases unmatched: 13. This CDR3 comprises 16 residues. Here the CDR3 reads CSARARLAGEGWEQFF. CDR3 sequence (DNA): TGCAGTGCTAGGGCCAGACTAGCGGGGGAAGGGTGGGAGCAGTTCTTC.

The sample holds a few counts of this clonotype. This sequence joins TRBV4-1 and TRBJ2-5; no firm D call. The CDR3 spans 15 residues. With 0 bases removed from V and 5 bases from J, the gap between germline ends came to 13 bases. Germline V gene data show CDR1 as MGHRA and CDR2 as YSYEKL. The CDR3 nucleotides read TGCGCCAGCAGCCAAGATCAGAGTTTCTCCGAGACCCAGTACTTC. It translates to CASSQDQSFSETQYF.

The chain uses TRBV12-3 or TRBV12-4 and TRBJ2-6; 10 bases are a match to TRBD2. V gave up 6 bases and J gave up 0 bases; unmatched junction bases: 5. This CDR3 is built from 17 residues. CDR3 loop: CASSRTSGPSGANVLTF. CDR3 in DNA: TGTGCCAGCAGCCGGACTAGCGGCCCCTCTGGGGCCAACGTCCTGACTTTC.

The chain carries TRBV7-9 and TRBJ2-1; D uncertain. Germline V gene data show CDR1 as SEHNR and CDR2 as FQNEAQ (reference sequence). The V gene lost 6 bases and the J gene lost 10 bases, with 16 bases spanning the gap. This CDR3 region has 13 residues. The CDR3 DNA is TGTGCCAGCAGTACTCCCCTAGGGCAGGAGCAGTTCTTC. This encodes CASSTPLGQEQFF.

The rearrangement uses TRBV10-2 and TRBJ2-7; 14 bases are shared with TRBD2. The ends lost 8 bases at V and 3 bases at J; junction bases unmatched: 3. This CDR3 contains 14 residues. Germline V gives CDR1 WSHSY, CDR2 SAAADI. As DNA, the CDR3 is TGCGCCAGCGGGGGACTAGCGGGGGTCTACGAGCAGTACTTC. Its translation: CASGGLAGVYEQYF.

The chain is built from TRBV4-1 and TRBJ2-5; D is perhaps TRBD1 (5 bases). From germline, CDR1 is MGHRA and CDR2 YSYEKL. The length of the CDR3 is 12 residues. Trimming cost V 0 bases and J 13 bases, with 12 bases left between them. In DNA form, the CDR3 reads TGCGCCAGCAGCCAAGAAATTCAGGGCCCGTACTTC. The encoded protein is CASSQEIQGPYF.